This T cell receptor (beta chain) was retrieved from a study of blood T cell repertoires in COVID-19. The wider study: PBMCs, B-cell-depleted T cells, or T cells were the source of the cDNA or gDNA that made up the material.

Germline values: CDR1 MNHEY, CDR2 SVGEGT. CDR3 length: 14 amino acids. J gave up 8 bases and V 6 bases, and 9 bases lay outside the gene matches. In the original analysis: Reference gene primer amplification yielded estimated nucleated cell counts. Profiled with immunoSEQ multiplex PCR; TCRdb holds only in-frame clones, not every one. V and J calls and clone size are those listed in that table; D and trimming were worked out from the DNA. The table lists about 330,000 clones, 85% to 90% of them singletons. At least ten counts were recorded for this clone. The clonotype originates from a woman aged 45-65 years with active or convalescent COVID-19. Source material: peripheral blood. This chain joins TRBV6-2 or TRBV6-3 and TRBJ2-1, with 8 bases that match TRBD1. The DNA for the CDR3 is TGTGCCAGCAGCCGGACAGGGCCCCCCGATGAGCAGTTCTTC. Translation gives CASSRTGPPDEQFF.